Sequencing of this T cell receptor (beta chain) was carried out in a study of blood T cell repertoires in COVID-19. Across the whole study: Italy, Spain and the United States were the sources of the convalescent and acute COVID-19 samples. PBMCs, B-cell-depleted T cells, or T cells were the source of the cDNA or gDNA that made up the material.

This clone was seen a single time. Adults between roughly 18 and 95 years of age took part from fewer than 30 US areas. The CDR3 has 16 amino acids. Germline CDR1 SGHVS, CDR2 FQNEAQ. The V gene lost 5 bases and the J gene lost 5 bases, with 16 bases spanning the gap. Per the original methods: Reference gene primer amplification gave nucleated cell count estimates. TCRdb's table, derived via immunoSEQ multiplex PCR, lists solely in-frame clones and lacks some. V and J calls and clone size are those listed in that table; D and trimming were worked out from the DNA. Of 200,000 or so clones in the sample, around 85% were seen once.

Input material: PBMCs or T cells enriched from blood (not recorded which). The TCR originated in a woman between 40 and 50 years old with acute COVID-19. V gene TRBV7-8 combines with J gene TRBJ1-6; possibly TRBD1 for D (5 bases). The CDR3 DNA reads as TGTGCCAGCAGCCAAGGTGGGGGGTTCCATAATTCACCCCTCCACTTT. Translation: CASSQGGGFHNSPLHF. Based on the CDR3 plus reference TRBV7-8 and TRBJ1-6, the full variable domain is GAGVSQSPRYKVAKRGQDVALRCDPISGHVSLFWYQQALGQGPEFLTYFQNEAQLDKSGLPSDRFFAERPEGSVSTLKIQRTQQEDSAVYLCASSQGGGFHNSPLHFGNGTRLTVT.